This T cell receptor (beta chain) originates from a study of vaccination effects on CD4 cells after COVID-19. Whole-study findings and limits: Clones arising from infection and from vaccination showed marked clonal contraction late after vaccination.

Remarks on this clone: Its antigen is currently unknown.

Using immunoSEQ multiplex PCR, the repertoire was profiled, and TCRdb retains in-frame clones only, with some absent. The sample includes approximately 40,000 clones, around 67% of them seen just once. Trimming removed 6 bases from V and 7 bases from J; junction bases left unmatched: 13. This CDR3 is 15 amino acids long. CDR1 is LGHDT, CDR2 YNNKEL, per germline (reference sequence). Under the ViraFEST assay, PBMC were stimulated with viral peptide pools so that antigen-specific CD4+ T cells expanded. Sequencing was performed afterwards. Culturing for 10 to 11 days preceded CD4+ T cell isolation. Among the vaccine recipients, none had a prior SARS-CoV-2 infection, and nucleocapsid antibodies were negative. Cells had half their medium changed to IL-2 medium on days 3 and 7.

This chain connects TRBV3-1 (or the pseudogene TRBV3-2) to TRBJ1-2, with TRBD1 matching over 8 bases. This TCR was recovered from a human donor who received a COVID-19 vaccine. The sequenced sample was CD4+ T cells from PBMCs cultured with SARS-CoV-2 spike peptides, obtained before COVID-19 vaccination. The CDR3 DNA follows: TGTGCCAGCAGAGGGACAGGATCGTCAGGGGCTGGCTACACCTTC. Residues: CASRGTGSSGAGYTF.